One and the same sample provided the 19 T cell receptor beta chains below, sequenced in a study of shared clonotypes between healthy human individuals. The protocol was immunoSEQ multiplex PCR, while the TCRdb copy is restricted to in-frame clones and leaves out a portion. The sample includes about 2.3 million clones, more than 85% of them seen just once. The sequenced material came from naive CD4+ T cells from PBMCs. The subset is: CD45RA+ positively selected. These TCRs come from a man aged 18 to 35 in good health. Some clones in this sample may be carry-over from other donors' samples.

The chain recombines TRBV28 with TRBJ2-2; D remains ambiguous. Germline values: CDR1 MDHEN, CDR2 SYDVKM. The CDR3 consists of 13 residues. Trimming stripped 5 bases from V and 6 bases from J, with 10 bases between. CDR3 nucleotide sequence: TGTGCCAGCAGTACGACAAGGCCCGGGGAGCTGTTTTTT. Its protein product is CASSTTRPGELFF.

The rearrangement links TRBV4-3 to TRBJ2-7; D could derive from TRBD1 or TRBD2 (5 bases each). Trimming took off 0 bases at V and 0 bases at J, with 6 bases between the two ends. CDR3 length equals 14 residues. Per germline, CDR1 LGHNA and CDR2 YSLEER. DNA for the CDR3: TGCGCCAGCAGCCAAGATGGGACCTCCTACGAGCAGTACTTC. This encodes CASSQDGTSYEQYF.

The CDR3 DNA follows: TGCGCCAGCAGCTTGGTCGGGACTAGCGAGTACAATGAGCAGTTCTTC. Translation gives CASSLVGTSEYNEQFF. J is TRBJ2-1 and V is TRBV5-1; the match to TRBD2 covers 10 bases. CDR3 length equals 16 residues. CDR1 and CDR2 from the germline V gene are SGHRS and YFSETQ. V lost 0 bases, J lost 4 bases, and 4 bases stayed unmatched.

V and J are TRBV25-1 and TRBJ2-1, with a possible D match to TRBD1 (6 bases). Germline V gene lookup returns CDR1 MGHDK and CDR2 SYGVNS. V dropped 4 bases and J dropped 6 bases, with 10 bases sitting between them. The CDR3 loop spans 13 amino acids. CDR3 in amino acids: CASSGGTLNEQFF. CDR3 nucleotides: TGTGCCAGCAGTGGAGGGACACTCAATGAGCAGTTCTTC. The full variable domain, rest sourced from reference TRBV25-1 and TRBJ2-1, is EADIYQTPRYLVIGTGKKITLECSQTMGHDKMYWYQQDPGMELHLIHYSYGVNSTEKGDLSSESTVSRIRTEHFPLTLESARPSHTSQYLCASSGGTLNEQFFGPGTRLTVL.

The chain links TRBV29-1 to TRBJ2-2; no clear D. Per the germline V gene, CDR1 is SQVTM and CDR2 is ANQGSEA. The CDR3 extends over 14 amino acids. V lost 6 bases, J lost 1 base, and 12 bases lay in between. In nucleotides, the CDR3 is TGCAGCGTGACGGTCGCAGTGAACACCGGGGAGCTGTTTTTT. Residues: CSVTVAVNTGELFF.

This sequence joins TRBV27 and TRBJ2-1; TRBD2 agrees at 15 bases. Germline V CDR1 and CDR2: MNHEY, SMNVEV (reference sequence). V lost 3 bases, J lost 2 bases, and 11 bases stayed unmatched. The CDR3 loop spans 20 amino acids. The CDR3 sequence is CASSFIPGLAGGDTYNEQFF. CDR3 sequence (DNA): TGTGCCAGCAGTTTCATCCCGGGACTAGCGGGAGGCGATACCTACAATGAGCAGTTCTTC.

The CDR3: CASSTPGTEANYGYTF. Here the CDR3 DNA reads TGTGCCAGCAGCACTCCGGGGACGGAAGCTAACTATGGCTACACCTTC. The rearrangement links TRBV5-4 to TRBJ1-2; D possibly corresponds to TRBD1 (5 bases). The CDR3 length is 16 residues. V lost 4 bases and J lost 0, with 16 bases in between. Germline V gene lookup returns CDR1 SGHNT and CDR2 YYREEE (reference sequence).

The chain uses TRBV10-1 and TRBJ1-2, with D unresolved. CDR1 and CDR2 (germline): WNHNN, SYGVQD (reference sequence). The ends were cut back, 9 bases at V and 5 bases at J, with 19 bases in the middle. This CDR3 region has 14 residues. In DNA, the CDR3 is TGCGCCAGTCCCCACCGGGTTGGGCTGTATGGCTACACCTTC. Encoded protein: CASPHRVGLYGYTF.

The chain uses TRBV28 and TRBJ2-1; 10 bases are a match to TRBD2. This CDR3 is 16 amino acids long. Trimming took 7 bases from V and 3 from J; bases not matched to a gene: 9. Germline CDR1 MDHEN, CDR2 SYDVKM. The CDR3, as DNA: TGTGCCAGCACCCGAGCGGGAGGGCCGCTCTACAATGAGCAGTTCTTC. Its protein is CASTRAGGPLYNEQFF.

The chain recombines TRBV2 with TRBJ1-2, with TRBD1 as a possible D gene (6 bases). CDR1 and CDR2 (germline): SNHLY, FYNNEI. The V gene lost 3 bases and the J gene lost 4 bases, with 12 bases spanning the gap. The CDR3 contains 14 residues. CDR3 sequence: CASSEGAELYGYTF. CDR3 DNA sequence: TGTGCCAGCAGTGAGGGGGCCGAGCTCTATGGCTACACCTTC.

The chain uses TRBV4-1 and TRBJ2-1; the D is unclear. V lost 2 bases and J lost 0, with 17 bases in between. The CDR3 runs to 18 residues. In germline, CDR1 is MGHRA, CDR2 YSYEKL. The CDR3 bases are TGCGCCAGCAGCCAATCGGTGCCTAGTCTTAACTCCTACAATGAGCAGTTCTTC. Protein sequence: CASSQSVPSLNSYNEQFF.

A remark on this clone: The same CDR3 is also encoded by other DNA sequences in this sample. This chain joins TRBV7-3 and TRBJ1-1; D call uncertain. CDR3 length equals 13 residues. Germline V CDR1 and CDR2: SGHTA, FQGTGA. V shed 1 base and J shed 1 base, with 4 bases lying between them. CDR3 coding DNA: TGTGCCAGCAGCTTAAACAGGAACACTGAAGCTTTCTTT. As protein: CASSLNRNTEAFF.

Of note for this clone: At the DNA level, this CDR3 is encoded by other sequences in the same sample as well. The rearrangement uses TRBV18 and TRBJ2-1, with a tentative D call TRBD2 (6 bases). Germline V gene lookup returns CDR1 KGHSH and CDR2 LQKENI. V lost 3 bases, J lost 5 bases, and 8 bases lay in between. The length of the CDR3 is 13 residues. In nucleotides, the CDR3 is TGTGCCAGCTCACCCGGACTAAACAATGAGCAGTTCTTC. It specifies CASSPGLNNEQFF.

This rearrangement joins TRBV7-8 to TRBJ1-2, with TRBD1 identical over 7 bases. The CDR3 extends over 13 amino acids. V dropped 5 bases and J dropped 2; count of bases not matched to a gene: 2. The germline gives CDR1 SGHVS, CDR2 FQNEAQ. CDR3 protein: CASSPGQNYGYTF. The DNA of the CDR3 is TGTGCCAGCAGCCCGGGACAGAACTATGGCTACACCTTC.

This chain links TRBV5-1 with TRBJ2-5, with D perhaps matching TRBD1 (6 bases). Trimming took off 0 bases at V and 2 bases at J, with 14 bases between the two ends. In germline, CDR1 is SGHRS, CDR2 YFSETQ. CDR3 length: 16 amino acids. The CDR3 nucleotides are TGCGCCAGCAGCTTGGGCTTGTCAGGGGCACAAGAGACCCAGTACTTC. Its translation is CASSLGLSGAQETQYF.

The chain uses TRBV5-1 and TRBJ2-5, with D maybe TRBD1 (6 bases). The CDR3 loop spans 14 amino acids. The germline V gene has CDR1 SGHRS and CDR2 YFSETQ. Trimming shortened V by 5 bases and J by 2 bases, and 13 bases separated the two germline ends. The CDR3 bases are TGCGCCAGCAGGGCAGGACAGATTCAAGAGACCCAGTACTTC. Residues: CASRAGQIQETQYF.

The rearrangement joins TRBV5-4 to TRBJ2-3; D is ambiguous. V shed 0 bases and J shed 0 bases, with 17 bases lying between them. This CDR3 has 18 residues. CDR1 and CDR2 (germline): SGHNT, YYREEE (reference sequence). The CDR3 nucleotides are TGTGCCAGCAGCTTGGAGGTTGGCCAGATTCCTAGCACAGATACGCAGTATTTT. It yields the protein CASSLEVGQIPSTDTQYF.

Of note for this clone: This same CDR3 is encoded by further DNA sequences in the sample. The chain's CDR3 is CASSSTGTSYEQYF. The CDR3 bases are TGTGCCAGCAGTTCGACCGGGACCTCCTACGAGCAGTACTTC. V gene TRBV28 combines with J gene TRBJ2-7; the D gene could be TRBD1 or TRBD2 (5 bases each). CDR1 MDHEN and CDR2 SYDVKM come from the germline V gene. The CDR3 is made up of 14 amino acids. Deletions cut 4 bases from V and 0 bases from J, with 10 bases between.

The genes are TRBV2 and TRBJ2-3; D gene uncertain. V shed 2 bases and J shed 2 bases, with 8 bases lying between them. The CDR3 runs 14 residues. In germline, CDR1 is SNHLY, CDR2 FYNNEI. CDR3 region: CASSEWASTDTQYF. Here the CDR3 DNA reads TGTGCCAGCAGTGAATGGGCTTCCACAGATACGCAGTATTTT.